Listed below are T cell receptor beta chains from one sample, sequenced in a study of T cell repertoires in cytomegalovirus infection. MiXCR was run by TCRdb on the reads, yielding one entry per CDR3 protein. The sample comprises roughly 570,000 distinct CDR3 sequences, about 40% of which are singletons, and around 50% rests with the top ten. No antigen has been identified for these receptors. Sequences were derived from cultured PBMCs, sampled from culture after CMV antigen stimulation. The origin of the receptors is a human donor in good health (CMV status not recorded). Some clones in this sample may be carry-over from other donors' samples. CDR3s include the opening cysteine and the closing phenylalanine or tryptophan. The order of the fields is CDR3 protein, CDR3 DNA, J gene, V gene, clone size, D gene. D genes are given only for firm matches. The size of a clone is reported for some rows only, either as once, few or many, or as a class for expanded clones.

CDR3 protein: CASSYSWTAPEDTEAFF; CDR3 DNA: TGTGCCAGCAGTTACTCGTGGACAGCCCCAGAAGACACTGAAGCTTTCTTT; J gene: TRBJ1-1; V gene: TRBV6-2/TRBV6-3; clone size: few; D gene: -
CDR3 protein: CASSPSTGEGQETQYF; CDR3 DNA: TGTGCCAGCAGCCCAAGCACAGGGGAGGGCCAAGAGACCCAGTACTTC; J gene: TRBJ2-5; V gene: TRBV11-2; clone size: -; D gene: -
CDR3 protein: CASSYRQESYEQYF; CDR3 DNA: TGTGCCAGCAGTTACCGGCAGGAGTCCTACGAGCAGTACTTC; J gene: TRBJ2-7; V gene: TRBV6-5; clone size: few; D gene: -
CDR3 protein: CSAGKPGQGVYLNSPLHF; CDR3 DNA: TGCAGTGCTGGAAAACCGGGACAGGGCGTTTATTTAAATTCACCCCTCCACTTT; J gene: TRBJ1-6; V gene: TRBV20-1; clone size: few; D gene: TRBD1
CDR3 protein: CASSLLYRTQYF; CDR3 DNA: TGTGCCAGCAGTCTACTATACAGGACCCAGTACTTC; J gene: TRBJ2-5; V gene: TRBV12-3/TRBV12-4; clone size: -; D gene: -
CDR3 protein: CASSPIQGQETQYF; CDR3 DNA: TGTGCCAGCAGCCCTATTCAGGGCCAAGAGACCCAGTACTTC; J gene: TRBJ2-5; V gene: TRBV7-8; clone size: -; D gene: -
CDR3 protein: CASSSKKTDPSGNTIYF; CDR3 DNA: TGTGCCAGCAGCTCAAAAAAAACTGACCCCTCTGGAAACACCATATATTTT; J gene: TRBJ1-3; V gene: TRBV5-4; clone size: -; D gene: -
CDR3 protein: CASSAGWGETQYF; CDR3 DNA: TGTGCCAGCAGCGCAGGGTGGGGGGAGACCCAGTACTTC; J gene: TRBJ2-5; V gene: TRBV5-4; clone size: -; D gene: -
CDR3 protein: CASSLQVAPYEQYF; CDR3 DNA: TGTGCCAGCAGCCTTCAGGTTGCCCCCTACGAGCAGTACTTC; J gene: TRBJ2-7; V gene: TRBV7-8; clone size: -; D gene: -
CDR3 protein: CASSATGADYGYTF; CDR3 DNA: TGCGCCAGCAGCGCGACAGGGGCTGACTATGGCTACACCTTC; J gene: TRBJ1-2; V gene: TRBV5-1; clone size: few; D gene: TRBD1
CDR3 protein: CASSQERLVSLNSPLHF; CDR3 DNA: TGCGCCAGCAGCCAAGAGCGTCTGGTCAGCTTAAATTCACCCCTCCACTTT; J gene: TRBJ1-6; V gene: TRBV4-1; clone size: few; D gene: -
CDR3 protein: CASSLPIWGEDYEQYF; CDR3 DNA: TGTGCCAGCAGCCTACCGATCTGGGGTGAGGACTACGAGCAGTACTTC; J gene: TRBJ2-7; V gene: TRBV7-2; clone size: -; D gene: -
CDR3 protein: CASSIVATGAYEQYF; CDR3 DNA: TGTGCCAGCAGCATAGTTGCGACTGGCGCCTACGAGCAGTACTTC; J gene: TRBJ2-7; V gene: TRBV7-9; clone size: few; D gene: -
CDR3 protein: CASSFNQPQHF; CDR3 DNA: TGTGCCAGCAGTTTCAATCAGCCCCAGCATTTT; J gene: TRBJ1-5; V gene: TRBV28; clone size: few; D gene: -
CDR3 protein: CASSTGTAGQAFF; CDR3 DNA: TGCGCCAGCAGCACCGGGACGGCGGGTCAGGCTTTCTTT; J gene: TRBJ1-1; V gene: TRBV5-1; clone size: -; D gene: -
CDR3 protein: CASSYSTDSNQPQHF; CDR3 DNA: TGTGCCAGCAGTTACTCCACGGATAGCAATCAGCCCCAGCATTTT; J gene: TRBJ1-5; V gene: TRBV6-6; clone size: few; D gene: -
CDR3 protein: CASSPSAGNNSPLHF; CDR3 DNA: TGTGCCAGCAGCCCCTCGGCGGGAAATAATTCACCCCTCCACTTT; J gene: TRBJ1-6; V gene: TRBV7-6; clone size: few; D gene: -
CDR3 protein: CASSEAGSGNSPLHF; CDR3 DNA: TGTGCCAGCAGTGAAGCAGGGAGCGGGAATTCACCCCTCCACTTT; J gene: TRBJ1-6; V gene: TRBV6-8; clone size: -; D gene: -
CDR3 protein: CASSQASHLETQYF; CDR3 DNA: TGCGCCAGCAGCCAAGCGAGTCACCTAGAGACCCAGTACTTC; J gene: TRBJ2-5; V gene: TRBV4-1; clone size: few; D gene: -
CDR3 protein: CASSSIGGGREEQFF; CDR3 DNA: TGTGCCAGCAGTTCGATTGGCGGGGGGAGGGAAGAGCAGTTCTTC; J gene: TRBJ2-1; V gene: TRBV25-1; clone size: few; D gene: TRBD2
CDR3 protein: CASSQGPGGPFYEQYF; CDR3 DNA: TGCGCCAGCAGCCAAGGTCCGGGAGGGCCTTTCTACGAGCAGTACTTC; J gene: TRBJ2-7; V gene: TRBV4-1; clone size: -; D gene: TRBD2
CDR3 protein: CASNRRSSFYNEQFF; CDR3 DNA: TGTGCCAGTAATCGGCGGAGTTCTTTCTACAATGAGCAGTTCTTC; J gene: TRBJ2-1; V gene: TRBV2; clone size: -; D gene: -
CDR3 protein: CASSIMPETEQFF; CDR3 DNA: TGTGCCAGTAGTATAATGCCAGAGACTGAGCAGTTCTTC; J gene: TRBJ2-1; V gene: TRBV19; clone size: -; D gene: -
CDR3 protein: CASSIGGRSGYEQYF; CDR3 DNA: TGTGCCAGTAGTATAGGAGGGAGGTCCGGCTACGAGCAGTACTTC; J gene: TRBJ2-7; V gene: TRBV19; clone size: -; D gene: -
CDR3 protein: CASSLDGTGFYGYTF; CDR3 DNA: TGTGCCAGCAGTTTAGACGGGACAGGATTCTATGGCTACACCTTC; J gene: TRBJ1-2; V gene: TRBV12-3/TRBV12-4; clone size: -; D gene: TRBD1
CDR3 protein: CATSSLTSGHGELFF; CDR3 DNA: TGTGCCACCTCTTCCCTAACTAGCGGTCACGGGGAGCTGTTTTTT; J gene: TRBJ2-2; V gene: TRBV15; clone size: -; D gene: TRBD2
CDR3 protein: CASSRGTDNEKLFF; CDR3 DNA: TGTGCCAGCAGCCGCGGGACAGACAATGAAAAACTGTTTTTT; J gene: TRBJ1-4; V gene: TRBV7-2; clone size: -; D gene: TRBD1
CDR3 protein: CASSEVSSGGNLHEQYF; CDR3 DNA: TGTGCCAGCAGTGAAGTGTCCAGCGGGGGGAACCTCCACGAGCAGTACTTC; J gene: TRBJ2-7; V gene: TRBV6-1; clone size: -; D gene: TRBD2
CDR3 protein: CASSLSILHF; CDR3 DNA: TGTGCCAGCAGCTTGAGTATTCTTCATTTC; J gene: TRBJ2-1; V gene: TRBV7-9; clone size: -; D gene: -
CDR3 protein: CASRGFDTQYF; CDR3 DNA: TGTGCCAGCAGGGGGTTCGATACGCAGTATTTT; J gene: TRBJ2-3; V gene: TRBV2; clone size: -; D gene: -
CDR3 protein: CASRPRRGLAGYTGELFF; CDR3 DNA: TGTGCCAGCAGGCCTCGGAGGGGACTAGCGGGATACACCGGGGAGCTGTTTTTT; J gene: TRBJ2-2; V gene: TRBV6-5; clone size: few; D gene: TRBD2
CDR3 protein: CASSQDWKESSGNTIYF; CDR3 DNA: TGTGCCAGCAGCCAAGATTGGAAGGAGAGCTCTGGAAACACCATATATTTT; J gene: TRBJ1-3; V gene: TRBV14; clone size: few; D gene: -
CDR3 protein: CASSQGRNYGYTF; CDR3 DNA: TGTGCCAGCAGCCAGGGACGAAACTATGGCTACACCTTC; J gene: TRBJ1-2; V gene: TRBV7-8; clone size: -; D gene: -
CDR3 protein: CASGRGPANEQFF; CDR3 DNA: TGTGCCAGCGGCCGGGGGCCCGCCAATGAGCAGTTCTTC; J gene: TRBJ2-1; V gene: TRBV6-6; clone size: -; D gene: -
CDR3 protein: CASRTGGAGYIGELFF; CDR3 DNA: TGTGCCAGCCGAACAGGGGGCGCAGGGTATATCGGGGAGCTGTTTTTT; J gene: TRBJ2-2; V gene: TRBV19; clone size: -; D gene: TRBD1
CDR3 protein: CASRRWGGLRNTGELFF; CDR3 DNA: TGTGCCAGCAGAAGGTGGGGTGGGTTGCGGAACACCGGGGAGCTGTTTTTT; J gene: TRBJ2-2; V gene: TRBV7-2; clone size: -; D gene: -
CDR3 protein: CASSSPRGGVRDSPLHF; CDR3 DNA: TGTGCCAGCAGCTCACCTAGGGGGGGGGTTCGAGATTCACCCCTCCACTTT; J gene: TRBJ1-6; V gene: TRBV28; clone size: -; D gene: -
CDR3 protein: CASSESRGTEAFF; CDR3 DNA: TGTGCCAGCAGTGAAAGCCGGGGCACAGAAGCTTTCTTT; J gene: TRBJ1-1; V gene: TRBV2; clone size: -; D gene: -
CDR3 protein: CASSYSTSAISSYEQYF; CDR3 DNA: TGTGCCAGCAGTTACTCGACCTCCGCGATAAGCTCCTACGAGCAGTACTTC; J gene: TRBJ2-7; V gene: TRBV6-2/TRBV6-3; clone size: -; D gene: -
CDR3 protein: CAISGAKRSYNEQFF; CDR3 DNA: TGTGCCATCAGTGGGGCTAAACGGTCCTACAATGAGCAGTTCTTC; J gene: TRBJ2-1; V gene: TRBV10-3; clone size: few; D gene: -
CDR3 protein: CASSHRDSYNYGYTF; CDR3 DNA: TGCGCCAGCAGCCATAGGGACAGTTATAACTATGGCTACACCTTC; J gene: TRBJ1-2; V gene: TRBV4-3; clone size: few; D gene: TRBD1
CDR3 protein: CASSRFNEQFF; CDR3 DNA: TGTGCCAGCAGTCGTTTCAATGAGCAGTTCTTC; J gene: TRBJ2-1; V gene: TRBV12-3/TRBV12-4; clone size: -; D gene: -
CDR3 protein: CASSSRGLPYGYTF; CDR3 DNA: TGTGCCAGCAGCTCCAGGGGGCTCCCCTATGGCTACACCTTC; J gene: TRBJ1-2; V gene: TRBV5-4; clone size: -; D gene: TRBD1
CDR3 protein: CASSHRTTNEKLFF; CDR3 DNA: TGCGCCAGCAGCCACAGAACAACTAATGAAAAACTGTTTTTT; J gene: TRBJ1-4; V gene: TRBV4-3; clone size: once; D gene: -
CDR3 protein: CASSRGQGGSGTQYF; CDR3 DNA: TGTGCCAGCAGTCGCGGACAAGGGGGTTCGGGTACGCAGTATTTT; J gene: TRBJ2-3; V gene: TRBV6-1; clone size: few; D gene: -
CDR3 protein: CASSQFGGFVEQYF; CDR3 DNA: TGCGCCAGCAGCCAATTTGGGGGGTTCGTTGAGCAGTACTTC; J gene: TRBJ2-7; V gene: TRBV4-1; clone size: -; D gene: -
CDR3 protein: CASSYSGLAGGLLNEQFF; CDR3 DNA: TGTGCCAGCAGTTACTCAGGACTAGCGGGAGGGCTTTTAAATGAGCAGTTCTTC; J gene: TRBJ2-1; V gene: TRBV6-6; clone size: -; D gene: TRBD2